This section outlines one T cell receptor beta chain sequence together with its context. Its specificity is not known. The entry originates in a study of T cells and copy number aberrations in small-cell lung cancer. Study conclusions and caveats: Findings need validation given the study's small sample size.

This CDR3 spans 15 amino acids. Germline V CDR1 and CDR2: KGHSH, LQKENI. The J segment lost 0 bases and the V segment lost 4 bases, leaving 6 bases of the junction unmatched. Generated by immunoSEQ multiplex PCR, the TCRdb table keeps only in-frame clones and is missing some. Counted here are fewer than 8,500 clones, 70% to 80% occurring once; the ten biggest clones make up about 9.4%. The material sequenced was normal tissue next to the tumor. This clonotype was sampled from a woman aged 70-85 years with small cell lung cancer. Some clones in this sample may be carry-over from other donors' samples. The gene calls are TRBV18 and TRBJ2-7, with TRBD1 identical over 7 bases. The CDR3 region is CASSHRQGNSYEQYF. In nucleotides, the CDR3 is TGTGCCAGCTCACACCGACAGGGAAACTCCTACGAGCAGTACTTC.